The sequence of this TCR beta chain was determined in a study of T-cell reconstitution after alpha-beta-depleted transplantation in children. Preparation of the TCRbeta library involved a method that used unique molecular identifiers. TCRdb analysed the PCR reads with MiXCR anew, one entry per CDR3 protein. This sample has 700,000 to 850,000 distinct CDR3 sequences, with 15% to 20% found just once. A few counts support this clonotype. Its antigen is still unknown. CDR3 length: 11 residues. CDR1 SQVTM and CDR2 ANQGSEA come from the germline V gene. Trimming left V 4 bases short and J 6 bases short, with 6 bases between. Study-wide findings and caveats: T-cell counts and diversity were attributed mostly to newly produced T cells one year after transplant.

J is TRBJ2-2 and V is TRBV29-1; no clear D gene. The starting material was PBMCs, mostly from graft donor cells, obtained 360 days after TCRalphabeta/CD19-depleted stem cell transplant. This receptor was obtained from a male patient between 5 and 17 years old who had a stem cell transplant for acute lymphoblastic leukemia, so the T cells may come from the graft donor. CDR3 bases: TGCAGCGTTGGACTGGCCGGGGAGCTGTTTTTT. It is translated as CSVGLAGELFF.